These 8 T cell receptor beta chains were sequenced from one sample in a study of T cells in localized non-small cell lung cancer. Here immunoSEQ multiplex PCR was the method, and the copy in TCRdb shows in-frame clones only, minus some. Counted here are tens of thousands of clones, roughly 90% occurring once; the ten biggest clones make up around 15%. Sequences were derived from peripheral blood, sampled before any cancer treatment. Receptors originate from a man between 35 and 75 years old with stage I squamous cell lung carcinoma.

This chain connects TRBV4-3 to TRBJ1-3; no clear D. Deletions cut 0 bases from V and 0 bases from J, with 9 bases between. The germline gives CDR1 LGHNA, CDR2 YSLEER. This CDR3 comprises 16 residues. The CDR3 loop is CASSQDRGYSGNTIYF. The CDR3 DNA is TGCGCCAGCAGCCAAGATCGCGGCTACTCTGGAAACACCATATATTTT.

The chain joins TRBV11-2 to TRBJ1-2; 8 nucleotides agree with TRBD1. Trimming cost V 4 bases and J 7 bases; bases outside gene matches: 8. Per germline, CDR1 SGHAT and CDR2 FQNNGV. The CDR3 has 14 residues. The CDR3 DNA reads as TGTGCCAGCAGCTCGGGGGTCAGGGGGCTTGGCTACACCTTC. Its protein product is CASSSGVRGLGYTF. Variable domain in full (rest from reference TRBV11-2 and TRBJ1-2): EAGVAQSPRYKIIEKRQSVAFWCNPISGHATLYWYQQILGQGPKLLIQFQNNGVVDDSQLPKDRFSAERLKGVDSTLKIQPAKLEDSAVYLCASSSGVRGLGYTFGSGTRLTVV.

V gene TRBV27 combines with J gene TRBJ1-4, with D possibly being TRBD1 (6 bases). Trimming cost V 2 bases and J 5 bases, with 15 bases left between them. This CDR3 is built from 16 residues. Germline CDR1 is MNHEY and CDR2 is SMNVEV (reference sequence). This CDR3 is CASSLKAGGRNEKLFF. CDR3 nucleotide sequence: TGTGCCAGCAGTTTAAAAGCGGGGGGCCGCAATGAAAAACTGTTTTTT.

The chain combines TRBV9 with TRBJ1-1, with D possibly being TRBD1 (5 bases). V was clipped by 0 bases and J by 5 bases, with 8 bases between them. Germline CDR1 SGDLS, CDR2 YYNGEE. CDR3 length equals 13 residues. The DNA for the CDR3 is TGTGCCAGCAGCGTAGTGCAGGGTACTGAAGCTTTCTTT. Translation gives CASSVVQGTEAFF. Together with reference TRBV9 and TRBJ1-1, the CDR3 gives the full variable domain: DSGVTQTPKHLITATGQRVTLRCSPRSGDLSVYWYQQSLDQGLQFLIQYYNGEERAKGNILERFSAQQFPDLHSELNLSSLELGDSALYFCASSVVQGTEAFFGQGTRLTVV.

The chain couples TRBV11-2 to TRBJ2-2; D unclear. The CDR3 is 13 amino acids. Germline loops: CDR1 SGHAT, CDR2 FQNNGV. Between the trimmed V and J ends, which lost 5 bases and 6 bases, there was a span of 10 bases. This CDR3 reads CASSPEGPGELFF. As DNA, the CDR3 is TGTGCCAGCAGCCCTGAAGGGCCCGGGGAGCTGTTTTTT.

The chain has TRBV14 and TRBJ2-1; D tentatively reads TRBD1 or TRBD2 (5 bases each). Germline V CDR1 and CDR2: SGHDN, FVKESK. Trimming took 0 bases from V and 4 from J, leaving 13 bases between them. This CDR3 is 16 amino acids long. CDR3: CASSQEWQGVYNEQFF. The CDR3 coding sequence is TGTGCCAGCAGCCAAGAATGGCAGGGAGTTTACAATGAGCAGTTCTTC. The entire variable domain, with the rest obtained from reference TRBV14 and TRBJ2-1, is as follows: EAGVTQFPSHSVIEKGQTVTLRCDPISGHDNLYWYRRVMGKEIKFLLHFVKESKQDESGMPNNRFLAERTGGTYSTLKVQPAELEDSGVYFCASSQEWQGVYNEQFFGPGTRLTVL.

This clone was found once. V and J are TRBV9 and TRBJ1-6, with D possibly TRBD1 on 5 matching bases. V shed 4 bases and J shed 10 bases, with 24 bases lying between them. This CDR3 has 17 amino acids. CDR1 SGDLS and CDR2 YYNGEE come from the germline V gene. The CDR3 protein is CASSPSGVGTQESPLHF. The DNA for the CDR3 is TGTGCCAGCAGCCCGTCGGGGGTGGGTACCCAAGAATCACCCCTCCACTTT.

The rearrangement uses TRBV2 and TRBJ1-1; D possibly corresponds to TRBD1 (5 bases). V was clipped by 5 bases and J by 7 bases, with 17 bases between them. Germline V gene data show CDR1 as SNHLY and CDR2 as FYNNEI. The CDR3 is made up of 14 amino acids. DNA of the CDR3: TGTGCCAGCAGTACTCGCGGGGCAGGGTTTGAAGCTTTCTTT. The encoded protein is CASSTRGAGFEAFF. Combining the CDR3 with reference TRBV2 and TRBJ1-1 gives the whole variable domain EPEVTQTPSHQVTQMGQEVILRCVPISNHLYFYWYRQILGQKVEFLVSFYNNEISEKSEIFDDQFSVERPDGSNFTLKIRSTKLEDSAMYFCASSTRGAGFEAFFGQGTRLTVV.